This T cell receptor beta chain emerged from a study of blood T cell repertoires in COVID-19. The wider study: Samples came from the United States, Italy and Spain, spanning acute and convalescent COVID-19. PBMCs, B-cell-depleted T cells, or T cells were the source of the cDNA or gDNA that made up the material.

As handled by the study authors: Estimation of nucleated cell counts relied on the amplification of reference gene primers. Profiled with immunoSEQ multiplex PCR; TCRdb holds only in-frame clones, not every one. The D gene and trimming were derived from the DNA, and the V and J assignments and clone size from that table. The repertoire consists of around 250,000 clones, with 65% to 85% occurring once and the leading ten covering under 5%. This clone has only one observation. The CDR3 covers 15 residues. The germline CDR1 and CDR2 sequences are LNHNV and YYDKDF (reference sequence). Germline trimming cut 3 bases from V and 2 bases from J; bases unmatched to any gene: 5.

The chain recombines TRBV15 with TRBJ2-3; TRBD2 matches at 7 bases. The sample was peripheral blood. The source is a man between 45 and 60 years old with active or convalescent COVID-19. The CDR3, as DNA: TGTGCCACCAGCAGTCCAAGCGGGGACACAGATACGCAGTATTTT. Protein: CATSSPSGDTDTQYF.